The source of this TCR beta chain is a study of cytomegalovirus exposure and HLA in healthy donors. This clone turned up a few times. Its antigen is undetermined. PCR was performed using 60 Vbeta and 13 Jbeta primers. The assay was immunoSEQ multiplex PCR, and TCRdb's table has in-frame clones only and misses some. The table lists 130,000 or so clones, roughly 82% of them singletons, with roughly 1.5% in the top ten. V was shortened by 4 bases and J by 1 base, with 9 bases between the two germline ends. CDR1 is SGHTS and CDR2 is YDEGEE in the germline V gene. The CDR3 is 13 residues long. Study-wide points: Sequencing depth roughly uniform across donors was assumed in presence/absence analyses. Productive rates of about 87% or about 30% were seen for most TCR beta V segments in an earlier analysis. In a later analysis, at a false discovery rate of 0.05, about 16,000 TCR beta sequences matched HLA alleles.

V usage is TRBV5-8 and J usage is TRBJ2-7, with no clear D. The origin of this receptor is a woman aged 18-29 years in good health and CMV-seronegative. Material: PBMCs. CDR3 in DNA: TGTGCCAGCAGCAGGTACAGATCCTACGAGCAGTACTTC. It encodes CASSRYRSYEQYF.